What follows is one T cell receptor beta chain and its context. Its specificity is not known. These data originate in a study of Ad26.COV2.S vaccination and SARS-CoV-2 variants. Study-level background: The vaccine Ad26.COV2.S was put into the muscle once, or twice with 56 days between.

Whole-study findings and limits: Spike-specific TCR breadth was greater in vaccine than placebo recipients. Breadth, reportedly substantial, characterized the spike-specific CD8+ and CD4+ T cell responses after vaccination. Total T cell responses were possibly underestimated by TCR breadth and depth analyses.

Treatment given: 15 to 20 received Ad26.COV2.S at low or high dose, single or two shots; a few received placebo; per-sample allocation not given. Vaccine and placebo recipients were sampled on day 63 after the first injection. Trimming left V 5 bases short and J 0 bases short, with 15 bases between. The CDR3 is made up of 16 amino acids. Germline V gene sequence: CDR1 SGHTS, CDR2 YDEGEE. Only in-frame clones appear in the TCRdb table, and some are missing; sequencing was by immunoSEQ multiplex PCR. The sample contains around 300,000 clones, about 88% of which appear only once. The TCR originated in a person aged 18-65 years who received the Ad26.COV2.S COVID-19 vaccine or a placebo. The sequenced sample was peripheral blood, obtained in a trial of Ad26.COV2.S vaccine versus placebo. The V and J genes are TRBV5-8 and TRBJ1-3; TRBD1 might be the D (5 bases). The CDR3 region is CASRPEWGVSGNTIYF. CDR3 in DNA: TGTGCCAGCAGGCCGGAGTGGGGGGTCTCTGGAAACACCATATATTTT.